What follows are 14 T cell receptor beta chains derived from one specimen sequenced in a study of lymphopenia after photon versus proton radiotherapy. The method was immunoSEQ multiplex PCR; TCRdb's version includes in-frame clones alone and lacks a portion of them. Altogether fewer than 45,000 clones are present, just over 85% being singletons, with the ten largest covering under 13%. This specimen consisted of peripheral blood, obtained from a patient treated with proton-based radiotherapy. These receptors all stem from a woman between 70 and 85 years old with pancreatic cancer. Some clones in this sample may be carry-over from other donors' samples.

The chain is built from TRBV30 and TRBJ2-1; D is perhaps TRBD2 (5 bases). The CDR3 sequence is 14 residues long. The germline V gene encodes CDR1 GTSNPN and CDR2 SVGIG (reference sequence). Trimming removed 0 bases from V and 1 base from J, with 7 bases in between. The CDR3 is CAWSVRLSYNEQFF. CDR3 bases: TGTGCCTGGAGTGTACGACTATCCTACAATGAGCAGTTCTTC.

The rearrangement uses TRBV30 and TRBJ2-3; 8 bases are a match to TRBD2. This CDR3 contains 14 residues. Germline-derived CDR1 and CDR2 are GTSNPN and SVGIG (reference sequence). The J segment lost 0 bases and the V segment lost 6 bases, leaving 5 bases of the junction unmatched. CDR3 in amino acids: CACRLATSTDTQYF. CDR3 in DNA: TGTGCCTGTAGACTAGCGACTAGCACAGATACGCAGTATTTT.

CDR3 in amino acids: CASSLYGSPYEQYF. The CDR3 nucleotides are TGTGCCAGCAGTTTATATGGATCCCCCTACGAGCAGTACTTC. This rearrangement joins TRBV28 to TRBJ2-7; D call uncertain. CDR3 size: 14 residues. With 1 base removed from V and 2 bases from J, the gap between germline ends came to 9 bases. CDR1 is MDHEN and CDR2 is SYDVKM in the germline V gene. Full variable domain (outside the CDR3, taken from reference TRBV28 and TRBJ2-7): DVKVTQSSRYLVKRTGEKVFLECVQDMDHENMFWYRQDPGLGLRLIYFSYDVKMKEKGDIPEGYSVSREKKERFSLILESASTNQTSMYLCASSLYGSPYEQYFGPGTRLTVT.

The V call is TRBV11-2, the J call TRBJ2-3, with TRBD2 matching over 9 bases. Germline CDR1 and CDR2: SGHAT and FQNNGV. V lost 1 base, J lost 1 base, and 3 bases stayed unmatched. The CDR3 runs 16 residues. Here the CDR3 reads CASSLGAGGGTDTQYF. The CDR3 DNA follows: TGTGCCAGCAGCTTAGGAGCGGGAGGTGGCACAGATACGCAGTATTTT.

The rearrangement links TRBV7-5 to TRBJ2-7; the D segment call TRBD2 is taken from the table without a DNA check. TRBV7-5 constitutes a pseudogene. The CDR3 is 16 residues long. CDR3 protein: CARSLERGGGVTEQYF. The CDR3 bases are TGTGCCAGAAGCTTAGAAAGAGGAGGCGGAGTGACCGAGCAGTACTTC.

This chain links TRBV27 with TRBJ1-3, with D uncertain. The CDR3 spans 14 residues. Trimming left V 5 bases short and J 1 base short, with 9 bases between. Germline V gene data show CDR1 as MNHEY and CDR2 as SMNVEV (reference sequence). CDR3 bases: TGTGCCAGCAGTCCCGTCGGGTCTGGAAACACCATATATTTT. Protein product: CASSPVGSGNTIYF.

This clone was detected only a few times. The chain links TRBV10-3 to TRBJ2-7; possibly TRBD1 for D (7 bases). The V gene lost 2 bases and the J gene lost 10 bases, with 15 bases spanning the gap. The CDR3 runs 13 residues. CDR1 and CDR2 from the germline V gene are ENHRY and SYGVKD. The CDR3 sequence is CAISEPYRGGQYF. Here the CDR3 DNA reads TGTGCCATCAGTGAGCCTTACAGGGGAGGCCAGTACTTC.

This chain uses TRBV29-1 with TRBJ2-3, with D possibly being TRBD2 (7 bases). CDR1 and CDR2 (germline): SQVTM, ANQGSEA. CDR3 size: 15 residues. V gave up 3 bases and J gave up 0 bases, with 13 bases separating them. CDR3 coding DNA: TGCAGCGTTGAGGGGGGGCGGGACAGCACAGATACGCAGTATTTT. Translation: CSVEGGRDSTDTQYF.

This chain joins TRBV10-1 and TRBJ2-1, with D perhaps TRBD2 (6 bases). V was clipped by 4 bases and J by 9 bases, with 22 bases between them. This CDR3 is 16 amino acids long. Germline V CDR1 and CDR2: WNHNN, SYGVQD (reference sequence). CDR3 bases: TGCGCCAGCAGTGGACGCCGACTAGATTCCCTTACTGAGCAGTTCTTC. Translating it yields CASSGRRLDSLTEQFF.

V usage is TRBV27 and J usage is TRBJ1-2; D is perhaps TRBD1 (5 bases). Deletions cut 4 bases from V and 6 bases from J, with 12 bases between. This CDR3 is built from 13 residues. CDR1 MNHEY and CDR2 SMNVEV come from the germline V gene (reference sequence). This chain's CDR3 is CASSWKGEDGYTF. CDR3 nucleotide sequence: TGTGCCAGCAGTTGGAAAGGGGAGGATGGCTACACCTTC.

This chain links TRBV14 with TRBJ1-6; D gene uncertain. Germline loops: CDR1 SGHDN, CDR2 FVKESK. The CDR3 consists of 15 residues. V lost 1 base and J 0 bases, leaving 4 bases between the germline ends. CDR3 DNA sequence: TGTGCCAGCAGCCAAGCTAGCTCCTATAATTCACCCCTCCACTTT. Its protein is CASSQASSYNSPLHF.

The genes are TRBV5-1 and TRBJ2-1; perhaps D is TRBD1 or TRBD2 (6 bases each). The CDR3 has 16 residues. Trimming cost V 1 base and J 0 bases, with 11 bases left between them. From germline, CDR1 is SGHRS and CDR2 YFSETQ. The CDR3 loop reads CASSLLGGSSYNEQFF. In DNA form, the CDR3 reads TGCGCCAGCAGCTTGTTGGGGGGCAGCTCCTACAATGAGCAGTTCTTC. Drawing the rest from reference TRBV5-1 and TRBJ2-1, the complete variable domain is KAGVTQTPRYLIKTRGQQVTLSCSPISGHRSVSWYQQTPGQGLQFLFEYFSETQRNKGNFPGRFSGRQFSNSRSEMNVSTLELGDSALYLCASSLLGGSSYNEQFFGPGTRLTVL.

DNA of the CDR3: TGTGCCTGTAGGACAGGGATTAATGAAAAACTGTTTTTT. It specifies CACRTGINEKLFF. This chain joins TRBV30 and TRBJ1-4; 8 bases match TRBD1. Germline trimming cut 6 bases from V and 4 bases from J; bases unmatched to any gene: 4. In germline, CDR1 is GTSNPN, CDR2 SVGIG (reference sequence). The CDR3 sequence is 13 residues long.

The V and J genes are TRBV10-3 and TRBJ1-1, with 8 bases aligning to TRBD1. The CDR3 runs to 17 residues. V trimming: 5 bases; J trimming: 7 bases; junction bases outside the gene matches: 18. CDR1 is ENHRY, CDR2 SYGVKD, per germline. CDR3: CAISQYTTGAAGGEAFF. Here the CDR3 DNA reads TGTGCCATCAGTCAATACACGACAGGGGCCGCGGGGGGTGAAGCTTTCTTT.